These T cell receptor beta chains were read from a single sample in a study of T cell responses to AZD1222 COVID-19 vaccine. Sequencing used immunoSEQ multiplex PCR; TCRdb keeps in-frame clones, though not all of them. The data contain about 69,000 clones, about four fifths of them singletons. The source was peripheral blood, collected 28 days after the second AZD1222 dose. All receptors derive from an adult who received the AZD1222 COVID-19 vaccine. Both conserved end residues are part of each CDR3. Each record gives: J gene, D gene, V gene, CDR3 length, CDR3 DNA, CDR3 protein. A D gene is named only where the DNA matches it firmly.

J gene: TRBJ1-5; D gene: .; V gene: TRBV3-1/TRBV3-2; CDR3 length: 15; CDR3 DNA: TGTGCCAGCAGCCAAGCAGGGGAGAGCAATCAGCCCCAGCATTTT; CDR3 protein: CASSQAGESNQPQHF
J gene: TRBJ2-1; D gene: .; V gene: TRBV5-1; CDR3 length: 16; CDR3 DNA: TGCGCCAGCAGCACTGGAGGGGGGCCGACTACAAATGAGCAGTTCTTC; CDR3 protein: CASSTGGGPTTNEQFF
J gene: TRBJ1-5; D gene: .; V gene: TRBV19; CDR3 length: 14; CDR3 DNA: TGTGCCAGTAGTTTGGTGTTTCAACTGGAGGAGTTTTGCTTT; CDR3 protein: CASSLVFQLEEFCF
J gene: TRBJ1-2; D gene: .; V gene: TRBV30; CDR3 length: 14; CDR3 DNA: TGTGCCTGGAGTGTACTGGGACGGGGCTATGGCTACACCTTC; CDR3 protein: CAWSVLGRGYGYTF
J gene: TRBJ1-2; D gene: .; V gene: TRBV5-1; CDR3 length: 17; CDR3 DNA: TGCGCCAGCAGCCCTTGGGGGCAGGGCGTTGTTGACTATGGCTACACCTTC; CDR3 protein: CASSPWGQGVVDYGYTF
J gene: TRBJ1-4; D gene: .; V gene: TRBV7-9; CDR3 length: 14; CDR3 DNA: TGTGCCAGCAGCTTAGTGGGGGGTGATGAAAAACTGTTTTTT; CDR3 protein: CASSLVGGDEKLFF
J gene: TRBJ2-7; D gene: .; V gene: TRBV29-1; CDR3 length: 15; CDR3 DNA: TGCAGCGTTGAAGCCTCAGACAGTCTCACCTACGAGCAGTACTTC; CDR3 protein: CSVEASDSLTYEQYF
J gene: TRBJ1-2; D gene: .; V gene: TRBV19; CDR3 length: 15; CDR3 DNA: TGTGCCAGTAGTATAGACTTCGCCAGCAACTATGGCTACACCTTC; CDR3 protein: CASSIDFASNYGYTF
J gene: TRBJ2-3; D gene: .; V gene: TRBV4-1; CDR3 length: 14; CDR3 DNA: TGCGCCAGCAGCCCCTTTGGGACTTCAGATACGCAGTATTTT; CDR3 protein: CASSPFGTSDTQYF
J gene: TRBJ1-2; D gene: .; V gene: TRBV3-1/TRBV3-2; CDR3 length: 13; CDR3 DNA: TGTGCCAGCAGCCAGGACAGTAACTATGGCTACACCTTC; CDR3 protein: CASSQDSNYGYTF
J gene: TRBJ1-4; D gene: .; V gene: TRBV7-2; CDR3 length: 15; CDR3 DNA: TGTGCCAGCAGCTTAGATGTGGGGCGGGATGAAAAACTGTTTTTT; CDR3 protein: CASSLDVGRDEKLFF
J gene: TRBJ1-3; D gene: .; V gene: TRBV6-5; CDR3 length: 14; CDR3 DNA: TGTGCCACCCGGCGGGGCGCGTCTGGAAACACCATATATTTT; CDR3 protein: CATRRGASGNTIYF